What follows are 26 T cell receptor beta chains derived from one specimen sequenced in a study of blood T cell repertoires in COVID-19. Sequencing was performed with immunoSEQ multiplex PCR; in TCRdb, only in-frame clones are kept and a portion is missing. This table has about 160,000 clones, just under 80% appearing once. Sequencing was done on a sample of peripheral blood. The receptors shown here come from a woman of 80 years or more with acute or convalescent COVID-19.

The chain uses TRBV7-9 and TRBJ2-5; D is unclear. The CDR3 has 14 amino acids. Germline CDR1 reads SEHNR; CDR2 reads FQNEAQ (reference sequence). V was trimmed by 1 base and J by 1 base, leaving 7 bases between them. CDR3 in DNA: TGTGCCAGCAGCTTAGATCCGCGCCAAGAGACCCAGTACTTC. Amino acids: CASSLDPRQETQYF.

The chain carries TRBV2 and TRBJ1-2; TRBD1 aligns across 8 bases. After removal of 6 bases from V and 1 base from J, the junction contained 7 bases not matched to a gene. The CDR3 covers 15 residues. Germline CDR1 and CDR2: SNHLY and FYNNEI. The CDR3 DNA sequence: TGTGCCAGCAGCCTAGGACAGGGACTTAACTATGGCTACACCTTC. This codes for CASSLGQGLNYGYTF. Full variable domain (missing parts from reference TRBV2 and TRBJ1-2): EPEVTQTPSHQVTQMGQEVILRCVPISNHLYFYWYRQILGQKVEFLVSFYNNEISEKSEIFDDQFSVERPDGSNFTLKIRSTKLEDSAMYFCASSLGQGLNYGYTFGSGTRLTVV.

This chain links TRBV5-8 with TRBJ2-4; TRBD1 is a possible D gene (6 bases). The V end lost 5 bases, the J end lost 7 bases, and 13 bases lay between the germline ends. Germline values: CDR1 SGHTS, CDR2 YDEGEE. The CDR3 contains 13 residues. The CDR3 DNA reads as TGTGCCAGCAGACGACAGGTTGATAACATTCAGTACTTC. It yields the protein CASRRQVDNIQYF.

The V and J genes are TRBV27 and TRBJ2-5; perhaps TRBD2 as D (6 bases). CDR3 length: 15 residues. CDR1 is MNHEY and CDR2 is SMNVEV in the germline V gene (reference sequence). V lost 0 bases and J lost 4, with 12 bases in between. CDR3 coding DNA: TGTGCCAGCAGTTTATCCCTTAGCGGAGGAGAGACCCAGTACTTC. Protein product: CASSLSLSGGETQYF.

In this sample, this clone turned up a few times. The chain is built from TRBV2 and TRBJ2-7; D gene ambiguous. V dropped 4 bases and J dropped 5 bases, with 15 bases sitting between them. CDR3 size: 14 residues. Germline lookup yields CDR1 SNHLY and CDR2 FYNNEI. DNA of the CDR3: TGTGCCAGCAGTGTTGCGACCGCGAGGAACGAGCAGTACTTC. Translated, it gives CASSVATARNEQYF.

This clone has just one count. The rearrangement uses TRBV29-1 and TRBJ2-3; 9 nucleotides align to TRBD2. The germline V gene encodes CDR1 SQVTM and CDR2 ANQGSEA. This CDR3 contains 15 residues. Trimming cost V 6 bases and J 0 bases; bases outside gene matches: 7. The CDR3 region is CSVAHLAGSTDTQYF. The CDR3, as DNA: TGCAGCGTAGCACACCTAGCGGGGAGCACAGATACGCAGTATTTT.

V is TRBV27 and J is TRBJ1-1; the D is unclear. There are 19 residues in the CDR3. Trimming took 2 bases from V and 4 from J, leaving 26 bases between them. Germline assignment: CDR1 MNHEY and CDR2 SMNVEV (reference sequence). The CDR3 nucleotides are TGTGCCAGCAGTTTAGCTCCCTCTTTACAGAGTGCCGTAATCACTGAAGCTTTCTTT. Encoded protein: CASSLAPSLQSAVITEAFF.

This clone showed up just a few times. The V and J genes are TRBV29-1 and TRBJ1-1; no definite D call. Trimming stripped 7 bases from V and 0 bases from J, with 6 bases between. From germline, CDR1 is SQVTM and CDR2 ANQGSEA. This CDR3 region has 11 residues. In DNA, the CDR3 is TGCAGCGCCGGGGTGAACACTGAAGCTTTCTTT. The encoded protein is CSAGVNTEAFF.

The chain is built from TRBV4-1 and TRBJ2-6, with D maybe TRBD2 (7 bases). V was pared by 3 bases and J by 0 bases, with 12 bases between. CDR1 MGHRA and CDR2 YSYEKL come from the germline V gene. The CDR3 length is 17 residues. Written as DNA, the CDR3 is TGCGCCAGCAGCCAGACCGGGGGGCCCTCTGGGGCCAACGTCCTGACTTTC. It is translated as CASSQTGGPSGANVLTF.

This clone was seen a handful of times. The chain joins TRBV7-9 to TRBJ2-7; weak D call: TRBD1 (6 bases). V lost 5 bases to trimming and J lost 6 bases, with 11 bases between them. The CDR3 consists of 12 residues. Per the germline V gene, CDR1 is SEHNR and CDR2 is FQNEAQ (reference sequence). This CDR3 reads CASSEQGREQYF. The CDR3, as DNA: TGTGCCAGCAGCGAACAGGGCCGCGAGCAGTACTTC.

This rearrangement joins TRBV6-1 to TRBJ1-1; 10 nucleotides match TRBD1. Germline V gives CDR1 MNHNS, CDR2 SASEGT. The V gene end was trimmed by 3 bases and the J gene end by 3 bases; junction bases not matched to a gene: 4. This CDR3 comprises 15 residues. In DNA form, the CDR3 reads TGTGCCAGCAGTGACGGGACAGGGGTGTACACTGAAGCTTTCTTT. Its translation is CASSDGTGVYTEAFF.

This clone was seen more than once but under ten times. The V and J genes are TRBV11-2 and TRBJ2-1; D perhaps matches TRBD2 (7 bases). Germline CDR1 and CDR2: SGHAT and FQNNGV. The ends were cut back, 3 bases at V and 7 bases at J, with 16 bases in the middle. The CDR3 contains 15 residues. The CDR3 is CASSFTGGRRNEQFF. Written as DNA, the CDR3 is TGTGCCAGCAGCTTTACGGGGGGCCGTAGGAATGAGCAGTTCTTC.

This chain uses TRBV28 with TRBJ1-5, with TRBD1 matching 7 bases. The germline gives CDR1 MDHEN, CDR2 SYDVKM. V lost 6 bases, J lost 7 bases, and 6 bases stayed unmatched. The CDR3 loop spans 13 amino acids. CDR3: CASRPTGIQPQHF. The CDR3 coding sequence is TGTGCCAGCAGACCGACAGGGATCCAGCCCCAGCATTTT.

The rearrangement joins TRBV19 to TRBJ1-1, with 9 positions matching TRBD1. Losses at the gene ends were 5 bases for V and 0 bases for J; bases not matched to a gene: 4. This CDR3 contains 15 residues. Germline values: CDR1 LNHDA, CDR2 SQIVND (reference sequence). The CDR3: CASSVGQGMNTEAFF. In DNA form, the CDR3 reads TGTGCCAGTAGTGTGGGACAGGGAATGAACACTGAAGCTTTCTTT.

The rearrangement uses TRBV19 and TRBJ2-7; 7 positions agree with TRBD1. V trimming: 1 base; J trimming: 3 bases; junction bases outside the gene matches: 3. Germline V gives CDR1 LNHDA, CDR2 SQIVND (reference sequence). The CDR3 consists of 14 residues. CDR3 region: CASSIGGGGYEQYF. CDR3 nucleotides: TGTGCCAGTAGTATAGGAGGGGGCGGCTACGAGCAGTACTTC. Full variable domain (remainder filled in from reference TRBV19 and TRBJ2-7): DGGITQSPKYLFRKEGQNVTLSCEQNLNHDAMYWYRQDPGQGLRLIYYSQIVNDFQKGDIAEGYSVSREKKESFPLTVTSAQKNPTAFYLCASSIGGGGYEQYFGPGTRLTVT.

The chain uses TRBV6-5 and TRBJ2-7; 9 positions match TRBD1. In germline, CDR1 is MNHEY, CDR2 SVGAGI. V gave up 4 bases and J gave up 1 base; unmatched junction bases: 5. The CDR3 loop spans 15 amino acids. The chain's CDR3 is CASSLGQGSSYEQYF. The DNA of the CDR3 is TGTGCCAGCAGTTTGGGACAGGGTTCGTCCTACGAGCAGTACTTC.

Here the CDR3 reads CASTSSGSSNTIYF. CDR3 in DNA: TGTGCCAGTACCTCATCAGGGTCGTCGAACACCATATATTTT. The J gene is TRBJ1-3, the V gene TRBV19, with D perhaps TRBD1 (5 bases). The CDR3 totals 14 residues. The V end was cut by 7 bases, the J end by 7 bases, with 17 bases between. The germline gives CDR1 LNHDA, CDR2 SQIVND (reference sequence).

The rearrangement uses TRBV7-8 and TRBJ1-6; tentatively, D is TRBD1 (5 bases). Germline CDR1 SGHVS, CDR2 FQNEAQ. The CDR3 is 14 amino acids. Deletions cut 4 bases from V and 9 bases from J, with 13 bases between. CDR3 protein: CASSSRVDGSPLHF. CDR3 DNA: TGTGCCAGCAGCTCCAGGGTTGACGGTTCACCCCTCCACTTT.

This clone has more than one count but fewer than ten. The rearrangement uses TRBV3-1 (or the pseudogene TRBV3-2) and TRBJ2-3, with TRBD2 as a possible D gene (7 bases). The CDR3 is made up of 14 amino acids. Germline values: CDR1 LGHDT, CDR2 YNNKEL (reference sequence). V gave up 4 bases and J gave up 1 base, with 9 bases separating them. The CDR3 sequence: CASSRGGGTDTQYF. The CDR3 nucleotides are TGTGCCAGCAGCCGGGGGGGCGGCACAGATACGCAGTATTTT.

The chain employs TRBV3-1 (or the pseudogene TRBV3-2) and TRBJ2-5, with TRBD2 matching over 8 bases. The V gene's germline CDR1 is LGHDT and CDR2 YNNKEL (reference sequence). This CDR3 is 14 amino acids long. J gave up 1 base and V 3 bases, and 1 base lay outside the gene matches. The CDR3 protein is CASSQSGGQETQYF. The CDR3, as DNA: TGTGCCAGCAGCCAGAGCGGGGGCCAAGAGACCCAGTACTTC.

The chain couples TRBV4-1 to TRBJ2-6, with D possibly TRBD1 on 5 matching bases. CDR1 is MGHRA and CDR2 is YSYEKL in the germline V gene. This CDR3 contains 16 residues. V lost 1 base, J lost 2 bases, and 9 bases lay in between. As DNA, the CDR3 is TGCGCCAGCAGCCAAGGGGGCAGGGCTGGGGCCAACGTCCTGACTTTC. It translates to CASSQGGRAGANVLTF.

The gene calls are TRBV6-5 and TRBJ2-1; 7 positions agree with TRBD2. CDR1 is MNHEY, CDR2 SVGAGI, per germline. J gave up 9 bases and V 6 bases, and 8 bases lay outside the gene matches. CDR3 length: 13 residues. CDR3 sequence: CASSLSGVGEQFF. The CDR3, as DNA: TGTGCCAGCAGCCTAAGCGGGGTGGGTGAGCAGTTCTTC.

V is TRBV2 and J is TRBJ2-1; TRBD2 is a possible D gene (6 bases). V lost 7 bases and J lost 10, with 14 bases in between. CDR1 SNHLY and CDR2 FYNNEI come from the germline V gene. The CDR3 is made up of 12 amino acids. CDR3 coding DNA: TGTGCCAGCACTCCCGGAGGGGTCGAGCAGTTCTTC. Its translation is CASTPGGVEQFF.

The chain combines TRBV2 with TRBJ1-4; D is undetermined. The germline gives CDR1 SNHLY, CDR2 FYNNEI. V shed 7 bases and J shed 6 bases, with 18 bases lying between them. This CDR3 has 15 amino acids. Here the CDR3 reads CASTSTGNDDEKLFF. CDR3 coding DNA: TGTGCCAGCACTTCCACGGGGAATGATGATGAAAAACTGTTTTTT.

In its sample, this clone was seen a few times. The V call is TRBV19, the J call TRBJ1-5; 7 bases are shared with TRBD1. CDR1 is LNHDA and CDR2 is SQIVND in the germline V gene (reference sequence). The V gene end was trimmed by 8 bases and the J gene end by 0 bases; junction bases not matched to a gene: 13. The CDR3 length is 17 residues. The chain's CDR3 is CASHPGPGGDSNQPQHF. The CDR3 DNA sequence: TGTGCCAGTCATCCGGGGCCAGGGGGTGATAGCAATCAGCCCCAGCATTTT.

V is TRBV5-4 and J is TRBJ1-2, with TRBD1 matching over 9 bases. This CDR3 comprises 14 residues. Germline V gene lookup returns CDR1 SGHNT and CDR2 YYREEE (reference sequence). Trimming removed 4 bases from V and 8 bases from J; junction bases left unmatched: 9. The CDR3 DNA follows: TGTGCCAGCAGCGTACAGGGGGCGAATTACGGCTACACCTTC. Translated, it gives CASSVQGANYGYTF.